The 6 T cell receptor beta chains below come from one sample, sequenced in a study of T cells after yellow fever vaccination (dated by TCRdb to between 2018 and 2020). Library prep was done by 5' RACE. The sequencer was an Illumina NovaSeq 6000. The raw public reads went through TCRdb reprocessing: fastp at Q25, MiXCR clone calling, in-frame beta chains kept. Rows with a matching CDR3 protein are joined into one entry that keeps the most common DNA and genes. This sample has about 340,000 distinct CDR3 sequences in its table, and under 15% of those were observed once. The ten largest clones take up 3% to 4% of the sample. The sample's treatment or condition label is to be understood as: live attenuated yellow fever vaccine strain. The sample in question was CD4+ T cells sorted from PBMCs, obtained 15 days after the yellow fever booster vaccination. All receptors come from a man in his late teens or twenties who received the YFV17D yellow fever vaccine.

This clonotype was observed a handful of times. CDR3 protein: CATSRDRPAGEEFF. CDR3 bases: TGTGCCACCAGCAGAGATAGGCCAGCGGGGGAGGAGTTCTTC. The chain has TRBV15 and TRBJ2-1; 8 positions match TRBD2. Germline values: CDR1 LNHNV, CDR2 YYDKDF (reference sequence). CDR3 length: 14 residues. The J segment lost 14 bases and the V segment lost 0 bases, leaving 9 bases of the junction unmatched.

CDR3 in DNA: TGTGCCAGCAGCTTGGCTAGCGGGGGGGGAAGAGATACGCAGTATTTT. Translating gives CASSLASGGGRDTQYF. The gene calls are TRBV5-4 and TRBJ2-3; 12 bases map to TRBD2. This CDR3 contains 16 residues. CDR1 SGHNT and CDR2 YYREEE come from the germline V gene (reference sequence). The V and J ends lost 0 bases and 5 bases, in that order; junction bases with no gene match: 4.

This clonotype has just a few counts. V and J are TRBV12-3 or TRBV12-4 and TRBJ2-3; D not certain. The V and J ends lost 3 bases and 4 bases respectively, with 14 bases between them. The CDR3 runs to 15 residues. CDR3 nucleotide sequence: TGTGCCAGCAGTTTCTCAGGATCGTCCGCAGATACGCAGTATTTT. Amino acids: CASSFSGSSADTQYF.

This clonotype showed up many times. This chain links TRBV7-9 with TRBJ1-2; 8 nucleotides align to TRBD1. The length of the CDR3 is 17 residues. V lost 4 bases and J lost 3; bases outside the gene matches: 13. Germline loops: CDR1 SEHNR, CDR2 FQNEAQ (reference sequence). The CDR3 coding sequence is TGTGCCAGCAGCTCACGAGGACAGGGAAGGTTTGACTATGGCTACACCTTC. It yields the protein CASSSRGQGRFDYGYTF. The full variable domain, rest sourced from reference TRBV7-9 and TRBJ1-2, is DTGVSQNPRHKITKRGQNVTFRCDPISEHNRLYWYRQTLGQGPEFLTYFQNEAQLEKSRLLSDRFSAERPKGSFSTLEIQRTEQGDSAMYLCASSSRGQGRFDYGYTFGSGTRLTVV.

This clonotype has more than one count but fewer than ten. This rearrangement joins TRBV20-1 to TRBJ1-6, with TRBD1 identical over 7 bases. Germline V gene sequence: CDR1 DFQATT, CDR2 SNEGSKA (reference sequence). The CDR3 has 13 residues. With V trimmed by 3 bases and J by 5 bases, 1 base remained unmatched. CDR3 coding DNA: TGCAGTGCTAGGGGACAGAATAATTCACCCCTCCACTTT. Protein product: CSARGQNNSPLHF.

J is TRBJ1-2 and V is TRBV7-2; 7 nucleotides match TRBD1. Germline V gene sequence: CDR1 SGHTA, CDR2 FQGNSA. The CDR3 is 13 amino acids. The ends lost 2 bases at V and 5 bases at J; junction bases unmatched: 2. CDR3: CASSLQQGYGYTF. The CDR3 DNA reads TGTGCCAGCAGCTTACAACAGGGGTATGGCTACACCTTC.